The 12 T cell receptor beta chains in this list originate from one sample, sequenced in a study of T-cell memory formation after mild COVID-19 (dated by TCRdb to the early 2020s). The method behind the library was 5' RACE. The sequencing machine was an Illumina NovaSeq 6000. TCRdb reprocessing: public reads trimmed at Q25 with fastp, clones called with MiXCR, in-frame beta chains kept. Each entry merges the rows of one CDR3 protein and shows their most common DNA and genes. The sample table records approximately 390,000 distinct CDR3 sequences; roughly 15% of these occur just once. 20% to 25% of the sample lies in the top ten. Sequenced material: PBMCs or a T cell subset sorted from them (not recorded which). These receptors came from a man aged 18 to 35 who had mild COVID-19 (a few samples of this study predate the infection). The sample titles of this study are shuffled in the database, so cell type and time point are left out; the donor was told from shared clones.

The V gene is TRBV7-3, the J gene TRBJ1-6; 8 bases match TRBD1. Germline V gene data show CDR1 as SGHTA and CDR2 as FQGTGA. With V trimmed by 5 bases and J by 9 bases, 6 bases remained unmatched. The CDR3 is 14 residues long. The CDR3 is CASSLDRGASPLHF. The CDR3 DNA reads TGTGCCAGCAGCCTTGACAGGGGAGCTTCACCCCTCCACTTT. Together with reference TRBV7-3 and TRBJ1-6, the CDR3 gives the full variable domain: GAGVSQTPSNKVTEKGKYVELRCDPISGHTALYWYRQSLGQGPEFLIYFQGTGAADDSGLPNDRFFAVRPEGSVSTLKIQRTERGDSAVYLCASSLDRGASPLHFGNGTRLTVT.

This clonotype was observed many times. The V gene is TRBV4-2, the J gene TRBJ2-3; D is uncertain. CDR1 and CDR2 (germline): LGHNA, YNFKEQ. V was clipped by 0 bases and J by 6 bases, with 4 bases between them. The CDR3 has 12 amino acids. The CDR3 region is CASSQEYDTQYF. In DNA, the CDR3 is TGTGCCAGCAGCCAAGAGTATGATACGCAGTATTTT.

This sequence joins TRBV20-1 and TRBJ2-7; D gene ambiguous. Between the trimmed V and J ends, which lost 3 bases and 3 bases, there was a span of 6 bases. The CDR3 runs 11 residues. CDR1 DFQATT and CDR2 SNEGSKA come from the germline V gene (reference sequence). CDR3 coding DNA: TGCAGTGCTAGCTCCGGCTACGAGCAGTACGTC. Translation gives CSASSGYEQYV.

Of note for this clonotype: The CDR3 end shows no conserved phenylalanine or tryptophan, and so a read error is likely. The chain has TRBV24-1 and TRBJ2-5; D is unclear. V lost 5 bases to trimming and J lost 0 bases, with 6 bases between them. The CDR3 extends over 13 amino acids. CDR1 and CDR2 (germline): KGHDR, SFDVKD. The CDR3 region has the DNA TGTGCCACCAGTGTTGGATACCAAGAGACCCAGTACTCC. It encodes CATSVGYQETQYS.

This clonotype was recorded a few times. This chain links TRBV15 with TRBJ2-2, with TRBD2 identical over 10 bases. The V gene end was trimmed by 3 bases and the J gene end by 2 bases; junction bases not matched to a gene: 6. The CDR3 is made up of 17 amino acids. CDR1 and CDR2 from the germline V gene are LNHNV and YYDKDF (reference sequence). This chain's CDR3 is CATSRVAGGFNTGELFF. The CDR3, as DNA: TGTGCCACCAGCAGGGTAGCGGGGGGCTTTAACACCGGGGAGCTGTTTTTT.

The gene calls are TRBV11-3 and TRBJ2-5; the D is unclear. CDR1 is SGHNT and CDR2 is YENEEA in the germline V gene. This CDR3 comprises 13 residues. Trimming removed 5 bases from V and 5 bases from J, with 12 bases in between. The CDR3 nucleotides are TGTGCCAGCAGCGCCAACAACGAGGAGACCCAGTACTTC. The encoded protein is CASSANNEETQYF.

This clonotype was counted a few times. The chain uses TRBV29-1 and TRBJ2-2, with D perhaps given as TRBD1 or TRBD2 (5 bases each). V gave up 7 bases and J gave up 4 bases, with 13 bases separating them. CDR1 and CDR2 from the germline V gene are SQVTM and ANQGSEA. This CDR3 has 13 amino acids. CDR3 DNA: TGCAGCGGAATCAGGGACGGCACCGGGGAGCTGTTTTTT. Its protein is CSGIRDGTGELFF.

This clonotype occurred a few times. The J gene is TRBJ1-3, the V gene TRBV7-2, with D possibly TRBD1 on 5 matching bases. In germline, CDR1 is SGHTA, CDR2 FQGNSA. Trimming removed 4 bases from V and 7 bases from J, with 11 bases in between. This CDR3 spans 13 amino acids. Here the CDR3 DNA reads TGTGCCAGCAGCTCCGGGAGGGACAACACCATATATTTT. It specifies CASSSGRDNTIYF.

The J gene is TRBJ1-5, the V gene TRBV6-2 or TRBV6-3, with 9 nucleotides matching TRBD1. The CDR3 runs to 15 residues. Per germline, CDR1 MNHEY and CDR2 SVGEGT. The ends lost 7 bases at V and 3 bases at J; junction bases unmatched: 7. CDR3 protein: CASTSTGGLNQPQHF. CDR3 nucleotides: TGTGCCAGCACTTCGACAGGGGGTCTCAATCAGCCCCAGCATTTT.

The V call is TRBV4-1, the J call TRBJ1-5, with TRBD1 as a possible D gene (6 bases). The CDR3 has 14 residues. Germline V gene data show CDR1 as MGHRA and CDR2 as YSYEKL. Trimming pared 8 bases from V and 1 base from J, leaving 12 bases between. CDR3 DNA: TGCGCCAGCCGCGAGGGGGAAAGCAATCAGCCCCAGCATTTT. Translating gives CASREGESNQPQHF.

This clonotype was detected a few times. The gene calls are TRBV4-3 and TRBJ1-1; D gene unclear. Trimming pared 1 base from V and 4 bases from J, leaving 10 bases between. The germline gives CDR1 LGHNA, CDR2 YSLEER. CDR3 length: 14 residues. CDR3 in amino acids: CASSQVARGTEAFF. The CDR3 bases are TGCGCCAGCAGCCAAGTAGCCCGGGGCACTGAAGCTTTCTTT.

V usage is TRBV7-2 and J usage is TRBJ1-6; 10 nucleotides agree with TRBD1. The J segment lost 6 bases and the V segment lost 7 bases, leaving 6 bases of the junction unmatched. From germline, CDR1 is SGHTA and CDR2 FQGNSA. The CDR3 extends over 15 amino acids. The CDR3 spells CASISRDRGNSPLHF. The CDR3 bases are TGTGCCAGCATAAGCCGGGACAGGGGTAATTCACCCCTCCACTTT.